This TCR beta chain was identified in a study of cytotoxic CD8 clonotypes in ibrutinib-treated CLL. Study in general: Mean productive templates were 255,043; mean productive rearrangements were about 89,000.

In the case of this clone: Its specificity is not known.

The V and J ends lost 0 bases and 3 bases, in that order; junction bases with no gene match: 2. This CDR3 is 16 amino acids long. Germline V gene data show CDR1 as LNHNV and CDR2 as YYDKDF (reference sequence). The assay was immunoSEQ multiplex PCR, and TCRdb's table has in-frame clones only and misses some. The profile covers about 150,000 clones, with about 80% appearing a single time and 9.5% to 15% taken by the ten largest. Study observations and caveats: Treatment saw public clonotypes, which were uncommon, either contract or stay stable.

The sequence derives from a human donor with chronic lymphocytic leukemia. Source: PBMCs, taken after 12 months of ibrutinib treatment. The rearrangement uses TRBV15 and TRBJ1-4; 9 bases align to TRBD1. This CDR3 is CATSRERTGANEKLFF. Written as DNA, the CDR3 is TGTGCCACCAGCAGAGAAAGGACAGGGGCTAATGAAAAACTGTTTTTT.